This T cell receptor (beta chain) is drawn from a study of T-cell reconstitution after alpha-beta-depleted transplantation in children. The trim removed 8 bases at V and 2 bases at J, leaving 15 bases unmatched. This CDR3 region has 18 residues. This clonotype has a handful of counts. The TCRbeta library incorporated unique molecular identifiers. TCRdb reanalysed the PCR reads using MiXCR and keeps one entry per CDR3 protein. The sample lists 350,000 to 450,000 distinct CDR3 sequences, about an eighth occurring once. The chain has TRBV12-3 or TRBV12-4 and TRBJ2-6, with TRBD2 matching over 7 bases. Sequences were derived from PBMCs, sampled from the stem cell graft. This receptor was obtained from a human donor who donated a stem cell graft to a child with Fanconi anemia. The CDR3 DNA reads as TGTGCCAGCTGTTCAGAAATTTGGGGAGGGACTGGGGCCAACGTCCTGACTTTC. Encoded protein: CASCSEIWGGTGANVLTF.